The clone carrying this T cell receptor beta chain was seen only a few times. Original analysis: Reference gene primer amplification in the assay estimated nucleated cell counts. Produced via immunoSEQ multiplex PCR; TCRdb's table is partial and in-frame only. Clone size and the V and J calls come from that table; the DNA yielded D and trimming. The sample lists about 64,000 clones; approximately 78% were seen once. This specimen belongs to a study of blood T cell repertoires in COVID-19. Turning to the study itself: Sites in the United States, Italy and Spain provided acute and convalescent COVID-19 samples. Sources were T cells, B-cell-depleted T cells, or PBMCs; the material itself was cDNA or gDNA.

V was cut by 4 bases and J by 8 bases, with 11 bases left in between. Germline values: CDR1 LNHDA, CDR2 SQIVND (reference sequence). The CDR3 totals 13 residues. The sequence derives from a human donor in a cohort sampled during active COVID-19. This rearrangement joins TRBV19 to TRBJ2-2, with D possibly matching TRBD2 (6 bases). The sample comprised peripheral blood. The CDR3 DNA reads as TGTGCCAGTAGTACCACCGGAGGGGGGGAGCTGTTTTTT. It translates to CASSTTGGGELFF.